The present entry profiles one TCR beta chain with its context. The antigen is not known. The J segment lost 4 bases and the V segment lost 3 bases, leaving 8 bases of the junction unmatched. The CDR3 is 17 residues long. This specimen comes from a study of response to subunit inactivated influenza vaccine. Points from the study as a whole: The authors suggested that few new T cells are recruited per seasonal influenza vaccination.

TCRdb fed the RT-PCR reads into MiXCR, producing one record per CDR3 protein. The data contain roughly 710,000 distinct CDR3 sequences, about 14% of them singletons. This material consisted of PBMCs from blood, taken 14 to 15 days before vaccination. The sequence was obtained from a man aged 45-60 years who received an inactivated influenza vaccine. The rearrangement joins TRBV12-3 or TRBV12-4 to TRBJ1-3; 11 bases line up with TRBD1. Here the CDR3 DNA reads TGTGCCAGCAGTTTCGGGACAGGGGGGCTGGCCGGAAACACCATATATTTT. Translation gives CASSFGTGGLAGNTIYF.